The 21 T cell receptor beta chains below were found in one sample sequenced in a study of blood T cell repertoires in COVID-19. Sequenced by immunoSEQ multiplex PCR; TCRdb stores in-frame clones only, minus some. The data hold about 210,000 clones, with around 83% observed a single time. The specimen was peripheral blood. The receptors derive from a man in his fifties with active or convalescent COVID-19.

V is TRBV7-9 and J is TRBJ1-4, with 8 positions matching TRBD1. V was pared by 0 bases and J by 12 bases, with 12 bases of the junction left unmatched. The CDR3 loop spans 16 amino acids. Germline CDR1 and CDR2: SEHNR and FQNEAQ (reference sequence). The DNA for the CDR3 is TGTGCCAGCAGCTTAGCGCCGGGACAGGCCCTAGCGGAACTGTTTTTT. Amino acid sequence: CASSLAPGQALAELFF.

The chain recombines TRBV2 with TRBJ2-7, with TRBD2 matching over 13 bases. The CDR3 loop spans 16 amino acids. Germline V gene sequence: CDR1 SNHLY, CDR2 FYNNEI. After removal of 6 bases from V and 0 bases from J, the junction contained 5 bases not matched to a gene. CDR3 nucleotides: TGTGCCAGCAGAAGGACTAGCGGGAGAATCTCCTACGAGCAGTACTTC. It codes for CASRRTSGRISYEQYF.

The J gene is TRBJ2-5, the V gene TRBV5-5; the D is unclear. The length of the CDR3 is 15 residues. Germline CDR1 SGHKS, CDR2 YYEKEE (reference sequence). Trimming took off 4 bases at V and 0 bases at J, with 13 bases between the two ends. CDR3 bases: TGTGCCAGCAGCCCAAACACATGGTACCAAGAGACCCAGTACTTC. This codes for CASSPNTWYQETQYF.

This clone was observed once. The V and J genes are TRBV18 and TRBJ2-1; the D is unclear. The germline V gene encodes CDR1 KGHSH and CDR2 LQKENI. The V gene lost 1 base and the J gene lost 9 bases, with 7 bases spanning the gap. This CDR3 region has 12 residues. CDR3 nucleotides: TGTGCCAGCTCACCACGCGGTGCTGAGCAGTTCTTC. Its translation: CASSPRGAEQFF.

The chain couples TRBV30 to TRBJ2-3; 8 bases agree with TRBD1. The CDR3 totals 15 residues. The germline V gene encodes CDR1 GTSNPN and CDR2 SVGIG (reference sequence). Trimming removed 2 bases from V and 5 bases from J; junction bases left unmatched: 9. CDR3 nucleotides: TGTGCCTGGAGTAGAGGACAGGGTTACGAAGATACGCAGTATTTT. Amino acid sequence: CAWSRGQGYEDTQYF.

The table lists this clone with a count of one. The chain joins TRBV27 to TRBJ2-3; TRBD2 agrees at 12 bases. J lost 8 bases, V lost 2 bases, and 8 bases had no gene match. Germline-derived CDR1 and CDR2 are MNHEY and SMNVEV (reference sequence). The CDR3 extends over 16 amino acids. The CDR3 protein is CASSLGRLAGVSTQYF. The CDR3 DNA reads TGTGCCAGCAGTTTAGGGCGACTAGCGGGAGTGAGTACGCAGTATTTT.

V usage is TRBV27 and J usage is TRBJ1-2; TRBD1 is a possible D gene (6 bases). Trimming took off 6 bases at V and 6 bases at J, with 20 bases between the two ends. Germline V gives CDR1 MNHEY, CDR2 SMNVEV (reference sequence). The CDR3 covers 15 residues. The CDR3 sequence is CASRSKGGRKDGYTF. The CDR3 DNA sequence: TGTGCCAGCAGGTCTAAGGGGGGGAGGAAGGATGGCTACACCTTC.

The chain employs TRBV2 and TRBJ1-1, with D uncertain. This CDR3 is 14 amino acids long. Germline V gene data show CDR1 as SNHLY and CDR2 as FYNNEI. V lost 3 bases to trimming and J lost 2 bases, with 10 bases between them. In DNA form, the CDR3 reads TGTGCCAGCAGTGAGGTAGCGGCTAACACTGAAGCTTTCTTT. Its protein is CASSEVAANTEAFF.

This chain uses TRBV3-1 (or the pseudogene TRBV3-2) with TRBJ1-1; D uncertain. Germline values: CDR1 LGHDT, CDR2 YNNKEL (reference sequence). Trimming stripped 0 bases from V and 0 bases from J, with 8 bases between. The CDR3 spans 15 residues. DNA of the CDR3: TGTGCCAGCAGCCAAGATGCGATCTTGAACACTGAAGCTTTCTTT. Translation: CASSQDAILNTEAFF.

This clone has a handful of counts. The J gene is TRBJ1-2, the V gene TRBV30; TRBD1 might be the D (5 bases). CDR1 GTSNPN and CDR2 SVGIG come from the germline V gene (reference sequence). The germline V and J ends were trimmed by 2 bases and 4 bases, with 17 bases remaining between them. The CDR3 length is 15 residues. The CDR3 spells CAWSIRTSIIYGYTF. The CDR3 region has the DNA TGTGCCTGGAGTATCCGGACATCTATCATCTATGGCTACACCTTC.

The J gene is TRBJ1-1, the V gene TRBV12-5, with D uncertain. The CDR3 is made up of 12 amino acids. The V end lost 5 bases, the J end lost 1 base, and 5 bases lay between the germline ends. Germline V gene sequence: CDR1 LGHNT, CDR2 FRNRAP. This CDR3 is CASGTANTEAFF. CDR3 DNA: TGTGCTAGTGGTACAGCGAACACTGAAGCTTTCTTT.

The chain uses TRBV19 and TRBJ1-2; D is unresolved. CDR3 length equals 13 residues. V shed 4 bases and J shed 3 bases, with 9 bases lying between them. CDR1 LNHDA and CDR2 SQIVND come from the germline V gene (reference sequence). As DNA, the CDR3 is TGTGCCAGTAGTACAGGCGTAGACTATGGCTACACCTTC. It translates to CASSTGVDYGYTF.

On this clone: Germline is not matched at one junction end, which may reflect a read error. This chain links TRBV7-7 with TRBJ2-5; the match to TRBD1 covers 8 bases. Germline V lookup: CDR1 SSHAT, CDR2 FNYEAQ (reference sequence). This CDR3 spans 16 amino acids. The CDR3 protein is CASSFSRPGQEGTQYF. CDR3 bases: TGTGCTAGCAGTTTTTCGCGCCCGGGACAGGAGGGGACCCAGTACTTC.

The chain uses TRBV5-1 and TRBJ2-3, with 9 bases fitting TRBD2. The V gene end was trimmed by 0 bases and the J gene end by 5 bases; junction bases not matched to a gene: 4. CDR3 length equals 15 residues. CDR1 is SGHRS and CDR2 is YFSETQ in the germline V gene. As DNA, the CDR3 is TGCGCCAGCAGCTTGGTAGCGGGGGATAAAGATACGCAGTATTTT. Encoded protein: CASSLVAGDKDTQYF.

The chain combines TRBV28 with TRBJ2-1; 13 bases line up with TRBD2. This CDR3 has 15 residues. V lost 6 bases to trimming and J lost 9 bases; unmatched junction nucleotides: 8. Looked up from germline, CDR1 is MDHEN and CDR2 is SYDVKM. DNA for the CDR3: TGTGCCAGCAGCCAACTAGCGGGAGGGCCGGGTGAGCAGTTCTTC. This encodes CASSQLAGGPGEQFF. Looking up the rest from reference TRBV28 and TRBJ2-1 gives the full variable domain: DVKVTQSSRYLVKRTGEKVFLECVQDMDHENMFWYRQDPGLGLRLIYFSYDVKMKEKGDIPEGYSVSREKKERFSLILESASTNQTSMYLCASSQLAGGPGEQFFGPGTRLTVL.

This rearrangement joins TRBV7-2 to TRBJ1-5, with 8 bases that match TRBD1. The CDR3 covers 16 residues. Germline values: CDR1 SGHTA, CDR2 FQGNSA. After removal of 6 bases from V and 2 bases from J, the junction contained 9 bases not matched to a gene. In DNA form, the CDR3 reads TGTGCCAGCAGTCACAACCGGGGACAGGGCAATCAGCCCCAGCATTTT. This codes for CASSHNRGQGNQPQHF.

A few counts support this clone. V is TRBV19 and J is TRBJ2-7; D may be TRBD2 (8 bases). Looked up from germline, CDR1 is LNHDA and CDR2 is SQIVND (reference sequence). This CDR3 region has 19 residues. V was clipped by 6 bases and J by 4 bases, with 31 bases between them. The CDR3 DNA follows: TGTGCCAGTAGACCTCGACAGGGCGGTTCACTAGCGGAACCTTACGAGCAGTACTTC. This translates into CASRPRQGGSLAEPYEQYF.

The CDR3 here is CASSEGSGEGKLFF. CDR3 in DNA: TGTGCCAGCAGTGAAGGGTCAGGGGAGGGAAAACTGTTTTTT. The chain combines TRBV2 with TRBJ1-4, with D possibly matching TRBD1 (6 bases). This CDR3 region has 14 residues. Germline V lookup: CDR1 SNHLY, CDR2 FYNNEI. V was shortened by 1 base and J by 10 bases, with 13 bases between the two germline ends. Looking up the rest from reference TRBV2 and TRBJ1-4 gives the full variable domain: EPEVTQTPSHQVTQMGQEVILRCVPISNHLYFYWYRQILGQKVEFLVSFYNNEISEKSEIFDDQFSVERPDGSNFTLKIRSTKLEDSAMYFCASSEGSGEGKLFFGSGTQLSVL.

The DNA for the CDR3 is TGTGCCAGCAGCACGACGCTGACTAGCGGGGGGGCCAGAAATGAGCAGTTCTTC. It yields the protein CASSTTLTSGGARNEQFF. The rearrangement links TRBV7-2 to TRBJ2-1; 14 bases fit TRBD2. The germline V gene has CDR1 SGHTA and CDR2 FQGNSA. The J segment lost 7 bases and the V segment lost 5 bases, leaving 13 bases of the junction unmatched. The CDR3 has 18 amino acids.

With respect to this clone: Additional DNA sequences in this sample encode the identical CDR3. The rearrangement uses TRBV5-4 and TRBJ1-1; a possible D gene is TRBD1 (6 bases). The V and J ends lost 5 bases and 4 bases respectively, with 12 bases between them. This CDR3 contains 13 residues. CDR1 and CDR2 from the germline V gene are SGHNT and YYREEE (reference sequence). CDR3 coding DNA: TGTGCCAGCAGTAGTCAGGGGAGCACTGAAGCTTTCTTT. It translates to CASSSQGSTEAFF.

The CDR3 DNA is TGTGCCAGCAGCCAAGAAAGCGGGCTAAGCACAGATACGCAGTATTTT. Amino acid sequence: CASSQESGLSTDTQYF. The chain employs TRBV3-1 (or the pseudogene TRBV3-2) and TRBJ2-3, with D tentatively TRBD2 (6 bases). In germline, CDR1 is LGHDT, CDR2 YNNKEL (reference sequence). Trimming took 0 bases from V and 0 from J, leaving 10 bases between them. The CDR3 length is 16 residues.